The clone carrying this T cell receptor beta chain was counted a few times. This entry comes from a study of blood T cell repertoires in COVID-19. Whole-study context: Samples representing acute and convalescent COVID-19 were sourced from the United States, Italy and Spain. PBMCs, B-cell-depleted T cells, or T cells were the source of the cDNA or gDNA that made up the material.

Generated by immunoSEQ multiplex PCR, the TCRdb table keeps only in-frame clones and is missing some. Of about 370,000 clones listed, around 92% are singletons. CDR3 length equals 13 residues. Per germline, CDR1 MNHEY and CDR2 SVGEGT. The V end was cut by 6 bases, the J end by 4 bases, with 13 bases between. The chain is built from TRBV6-2 or TRBV6-3 and TRBJ2-7, with D possibly TRBD1 on 6 matching bases. Sequenced input: peripheral blood. The receptor's source is a woman aged 25 to 45 with COVID-19, enrolled during active disease. CDR3 DNA sequence: TGTGCCAGCAGCCCCGGACAGTCTTACGAGCAGTACGTC. Translating it yields CASSPGQSYEQYV.